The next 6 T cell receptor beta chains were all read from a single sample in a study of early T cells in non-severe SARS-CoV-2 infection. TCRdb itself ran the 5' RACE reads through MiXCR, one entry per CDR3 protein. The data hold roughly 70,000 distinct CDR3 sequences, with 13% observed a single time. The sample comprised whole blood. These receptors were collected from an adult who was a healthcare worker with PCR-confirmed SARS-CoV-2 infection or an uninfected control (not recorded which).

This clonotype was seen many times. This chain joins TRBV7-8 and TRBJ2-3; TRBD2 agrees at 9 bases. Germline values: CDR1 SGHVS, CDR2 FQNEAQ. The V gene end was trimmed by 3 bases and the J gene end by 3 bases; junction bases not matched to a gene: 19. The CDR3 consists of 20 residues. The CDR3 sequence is CASSFLASGIRRSRTDTQYF. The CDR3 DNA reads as TGTGCCAGCAGCTTCCTCGCTAGCGGGATCCGCCGGAGCCGGACAGATACGCAGTATTTT.

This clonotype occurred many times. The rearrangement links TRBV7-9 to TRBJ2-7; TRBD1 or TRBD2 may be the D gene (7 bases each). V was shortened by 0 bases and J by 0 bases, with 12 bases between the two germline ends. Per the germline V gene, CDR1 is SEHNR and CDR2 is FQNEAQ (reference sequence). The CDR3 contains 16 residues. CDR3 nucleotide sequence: TGTGCCAGCAGCTTAGCCAGGGGGGGCCACTCCTACGAGCAGTACTTC. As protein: CASSLARGGHSYEQYF.

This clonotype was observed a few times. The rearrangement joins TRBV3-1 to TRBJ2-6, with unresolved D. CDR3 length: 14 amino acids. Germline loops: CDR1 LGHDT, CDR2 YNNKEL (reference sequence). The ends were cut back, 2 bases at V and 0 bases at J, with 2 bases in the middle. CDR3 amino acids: CASSQSSGANVLTF. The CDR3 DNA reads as TGTGCCAGCAGCCAAAGCTCTGGGGCCAACGTCCTGACTTTC. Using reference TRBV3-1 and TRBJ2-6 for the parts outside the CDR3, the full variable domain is DTAVSQTPKYLVTQMGNDKSIKCEQNLGHDTMYWYKQDSKKFLKIMFSYNNKELIINETVPNRFSPKSPDKAHLNLHINSLELGDSAVYFCASSQSSGANVLTFGAGSRLTVL.

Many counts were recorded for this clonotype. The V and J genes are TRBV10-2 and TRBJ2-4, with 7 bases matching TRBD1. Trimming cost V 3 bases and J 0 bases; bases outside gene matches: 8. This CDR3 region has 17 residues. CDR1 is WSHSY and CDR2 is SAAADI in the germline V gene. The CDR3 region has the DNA TGCGCCAGCAGTGACTTCGGACAGGTACTAGCCAAAAACATTCAGTACTTC. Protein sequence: CASSDFGQVLAKNIQYF.

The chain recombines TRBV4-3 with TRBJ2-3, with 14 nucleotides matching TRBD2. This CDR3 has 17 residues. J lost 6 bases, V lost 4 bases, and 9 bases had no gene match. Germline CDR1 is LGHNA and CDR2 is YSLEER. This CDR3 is CASSPTGLAGGRDTQYF. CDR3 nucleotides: TGCGCCAGCAGCCCCACCGGACTAGCGGGAGGCCGGGATACGCAGTATTTT.

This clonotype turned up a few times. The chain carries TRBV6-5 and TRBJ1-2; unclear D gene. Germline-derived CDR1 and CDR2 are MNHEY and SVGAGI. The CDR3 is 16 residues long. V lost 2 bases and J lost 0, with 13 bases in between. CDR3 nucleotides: TGTGCCAGCAGTTACAGCTTTCACAGTCCTAACTATGGCTACACCTTC. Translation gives CASSYSFHSPNYGYTF.